This T cell receptor beta chain was sequenced during a study of blood T cell repertoires in COVID-19. Study at large: There were acute and convalescent COVID-19 samples, and they came from the United States, Italy and Spain. In each case, the material was cDNA or gDNA derived from T cells, B-cell-depleted T cells, or PBMCs.

Original processing notes: Reference gene primer amplification yielded estimated nucleated cell counts. Profiling relied on immunoSEQ multiplex PCR, and the TCRdb table lists in-frame clones only, not all of them. V and J calls and clone size come straight from that table; D and trimming were deduced from the DNA. The sample gives approximately 260,000 clones, about 90% of which show up once; roughly 3.3% is in the top ten. The CDR3 runs to 17 residues. The V and J ends lost 0 bases and 2 bases, in that order; junction bases with no gene match: 7. Germline CDR1 LNHNV, CDR2 YYDKDF (reference sequence). Across under 25 US areas, participants ranged in age from 18 to 89 years.

Sequencing was carried out using PBMCs or T cells enriched from blood (not recorded which). The V call is TRBV15, the J call TRBJ2-7; 10 bases line up with TRBD2. The clonotype originates from a woman between 40 and 55 years old with acute COVID-19. In DNA form, the CDR3 reads TGTGCCACCAGCAGAGATAAGGCTAGCGGGAGCCCCTACGAGCAGTACTTC. This encodes CATSRDKASGSPYEQYF.